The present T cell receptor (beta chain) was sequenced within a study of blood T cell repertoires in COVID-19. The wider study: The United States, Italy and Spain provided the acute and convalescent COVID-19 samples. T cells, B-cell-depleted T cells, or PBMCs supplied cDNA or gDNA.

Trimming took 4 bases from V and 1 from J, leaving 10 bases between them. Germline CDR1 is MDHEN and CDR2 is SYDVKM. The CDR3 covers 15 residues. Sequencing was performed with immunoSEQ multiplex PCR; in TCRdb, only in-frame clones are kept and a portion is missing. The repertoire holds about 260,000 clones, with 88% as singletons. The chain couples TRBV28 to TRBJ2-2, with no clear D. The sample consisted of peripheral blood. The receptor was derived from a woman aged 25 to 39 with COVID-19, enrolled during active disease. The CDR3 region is CASSSVAWNTGELFF. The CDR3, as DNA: TGTGCCAGCAGTTCGGTCGCATGGAACACCGGGGAGCTGTTTTTT. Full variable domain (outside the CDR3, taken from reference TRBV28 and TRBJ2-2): DVKVTQSSRYLVKRTGEKVFLECVQDMDHENMFWYRQDPGLGLRLIYFSYDVKMKEKGDIPEGYSVSREKKERFSLILESASTNQTSMYLCASSSVAWNTGELFFGEGSRLTVL.